This entry features one T cell receptor (beta chain) sequence. This specimen belongs to a study of CD8 T cells in Susac syndrome. The authors reverse transcribed about 0.45 to 1 ug RNA with random hexamers. Amplification of TCR beta CDR3 across 54 Vbeta and 13 Jbeta was performed with immunoSEQ multiplex PCR. TCRdb passed the immunoSEQ multiplex PCR reads through MiXCR, listing each CDR3 protein once. Here the sample spans under 550,000 distinct CDR3 sequences, 75% to 90% being singletons. Sequencing of TCR beta, carried out with a high-throughput approach, was applied to CD8+ and CD4+ T cells from the blood. This sequence originates from a human donor with multiple sclerosis. Sequenced: CD8+ T cells from PBMCs.

In DNA, the CDR3 is TGCAGCGTTGTTGGCTCGGAAAAACTGTTTTTT. Translated: CSVVGSEKLFF. This chain uses TRBV29-1 with TRBJ1-4; D is unresolved. Germline-derived CDR1 and CDR2 are SQVTM and ANQGSEA. This CDR3 comprises 11 residues. V was trimmed by 4 bases and J by 8 bases, leaving 8 bases between them. The whole variable domain, filled in from reference TRBV29-1 and TRBJ1-4, reads SAVISQKPSRDICQRGTSLTIQCQVDSQVTMMFWYRQQPGQSLTLIATANQGSEATYESGFVIDKFPISRPNLTFSTLTVSNMSPEDSSIYLCSVVGSEKLFFGSGTQLSVL.